This T cell receptor beta chain stems from a study of CD8 T cells in ankylosing spondylitis. Findings of the study overall: Before this, some motif variants had been reported in reactive arthritis synovial fluid and blood. Disease-linked clones bore a CD8+ phenotype, appearing relatively rarely in peripheral blood. Made up of about eight highly homologous variants, a TCR beta motif appeared characteristic of ankylosing spondylitis blood.

TCRdb reprocessed the 5' RACE reads with MiXCR, giving one entry per CDR3 protein. The table includes about 140,000 distinct CDR3 sequences, about 32% detected once. CDR3 length equals 15 residues. V lost 3 bases to trimming and J lost 4 bases, with 13 bases between them. This clonotype was counted a few times. Its matching antigen is unknown. Material: synovial fluid, either unsorted or a sorted T cell fraction (not recorded which). This chain connects TRBV12-3 or TRBV12-4 to TRBJ2-1; D not resolved. The TCR was taken from a male donor with ankylosing spondylitis. The CDR3 nucleotides read TGTGCCAGCAGTTTCGAGTCAGTCCCTTACAATGAGCAGTTCTTC. Its protein is CASSFESVPYNEQFF.